Detailed here is one T cell receptor beta chain. The antigen is undetermined. These data originate in a study of yellow fever vaccine responses in identical twins. A single record per CDR3 protein comes from TCRdb applying MiXCR to the RT-PCR reads. The sample yields some 2,900 distinct CDR3 sequences, approximately 86% seen once. Study results and limitations: Twins reportedly showed a vaccine T cell response that seemed partly convergent and partly personalized.

Germline values: CDR1 SGDLS, CDR2 YYNGEE. CDR3 length equals 14 residues. The trim removed 4 bases at V and 8 bases at J, leaving 7 bases unmatched. The rearrangement uses TRBV9 and TRBJ2-1, with TRBD1 identical over 9 bases. This material consisted of T cells from blood (PBMCs), unsorted or a sorted subset (not recorded which), taken before or after yellow fever vaccination (not recorded which). The receptor was isolated from a young woman who received the yellow fever vaccine. In DNA, the CDR3 is TGTGCCAGCAGCATTAGACAGGGGGTCTATGAGCAGTTCTTC. Amino acid sequence: CASSIRQGVYEQFF.